Below are 15 T cell receptor beta chains sequenced from a single sample in a study of blood T cells in healthy people across ages. A second PCR of 7 to 11 cycles used a sample-barcoded 5' primer and a J-beta primer mix. MiXCR, applied by TCRdb to the 5' RACE reads, yields one record per CDR3 protein. The data contain fewer than 1,000,000 distinct CDR3 sequences, 44% of them singletons. Sequences were obtained from blood. These TCRs come from a man aged 60 to 69 in good health.

V and J are TRBV24-1 and TRBJ2-3; TRBD2 matches 7 bases. J lost 4 bases, V lost 5 bases, and 5 bases had no gene match. The CDR3 extends over 14 amino acids. Germline V CDR1 and CDR2: KGHDR, SFDVKD. The CDR3 sequence is CATSGVAGSDTQYF. Written as DNA, the CDR3 is TGTGCCACCAGTGGCGTAGCGGGCTCAGATACGCAGTATTTT.

The V and J genes are TRBV4-2 and TRBJ2-3; either TRBD1 or TRBD2 may fit D (5 bases each). Trimming stripped 5 bases from V and 4 bases from J, with 19 bases between. CDR1 and CDR2 from the germline V gene are LGHNA and YNFKEQ. The CDR3 loop spans 16 amino acids. The CDR3 nucleotides read TGTGCCAGCAGCGCTCAACCGGGACCTGGGGCAGATACGCAGTATTTT. Translation: CASSAQPGPGADTQYF.

This sequence joins TRBV21-1 and TRBJ2-5; the table's D call, TRBD2, has no DNA check behind it. TRBJ2-7 explains the end of the DNA better; the J call may be wrong. TRBV21-1 is an annotated pseudogene. The CDR3 spans 14 residues. CDR3: CASSNGSGRNEQYF. The CDR3 DNA follows: TGTGCCAGCAGCAATGGTAGCGGGAGGAACGAGCAGTACTTC.

This rearrangement joins TRBV14 to TRBJ2-2, with a weak D call TRBD2 (6 bases). Germline V gene data show CDR1 as SGHDN and CDR2 as FVKESK. This CDR3 comprises 15 residues. Trimming removed 4 bases at V and 4 bases at J, with 13 bases between. CDR3 bases: TGTGCCAGCAGCCCTTTGGCGGGGACCACCGGGGAGCTGTTTTTT. This translates into CASSPLAGTTGELFF.

This clonotype appeared once. The chain joins TRBV6-2 or TRBV6-3 to TRBJ2-1; 8 bases fit TRBD2. The CDR3 is 19 amino acids. V trimming: 0 bases; J trimming: 0 bases; junction bases outside the gene matches: 10. Germline V lookup: CDR1 MNHEY, CDR2 SVGEGT. The CDR3 protein is CASSYSLGGGPSSYNEQFF. The DNA for the CDR3 is TGTGCCAGCAGTTACTCTCTGGGCGGGGGGCCGTCCTCCTACAATGAGCAGTTCTTC.

The chain couples TRBV24-1 to TRBJ2-2; 10 bases align to TRBD2. This CDR3 is 18 amino acids long. Germline lookup yields CDR1 KGHDR and CDR2 SFDVKD. The junction had 16 bases not matched to a gene; V was cut back by 7 bases and J by 6 bases. This CDR3 is CATSEPRGLAAGAGELFF. CDR3 sequence (DNA): TGTGCCACCAGCGAGCCCAGAGGACTAGCGGCGGGGGCCGGGGAGCTGTTTTTT.

This clonotype showed up just a few times. V gene TRBV5-1 combines with J gene TRBJ2-3, with 8 bases fitting TRBD2. CDR1 and CDR2 from the germline V gene are SGHRS and YFSETQ. The CDR3 runs to 17 residues. V trimming: 3 bases; J trimming: 8 bases; junction bases outside the gene matches: 17. CDR3 residues: CASSSVPGRGGAGTQYF. The DNA for the CDR3 is TGCGCCAGCAGCTCAGTACCCGGGAGGGGAGGAGCAGGTACGCAGTATTTT.

The J gene is TRBJ1-2, the V gene TRBV7-8; a possible D gene is TRBD1 (5 bases). The CDR3 is made up of 16 amino acids. The V gene's germline CDR1 is SGHVS and CDR2 FQNEAQ. Trimming stripped 1 base from V and 9 bases from J, with 21 bases between. The CDR3 region is CASSLVGPGQIASYTF. The CDR3, as DNA: TGTGCCAGCAGCTTAGTGGGGCCAGGGCAGATTGCGAGCTACACCTTC.

The chain combines TRBV12-3 or TRBV12-4 with TRBJ1-2; D is unresolved. Between the trimmed V and J ends, which lost 9 bases and 6 bases, there was a span of 14 bases. The CDR3 is 12 amino acids. This CDR3 reads CASSLRADGYTF. The CDR3 DNA reads as TGTGCCAGTAGTCTGCGGGCGGATGGCTACACCTTC.

CDR3 sequence reads: CASSLTGSIYEQYF. CDR3 in DNA: TGCGCCAGCAGCTTGACAGGGTCAATCTACGAGCAGTACTTC. The rearrangement uses TRBV5-1 and TRBJ2-7; perhaps TRBD1 as D (6 bases). Germline V CDR1 and CDR2: SGHRS, YFSETQ. The CDR3 covers 14 residues. The V end lost 1 base, the J end lost 3 bases, and 11 bases lay between the germline ends.

This chain links TRBV6-1 with TRBJ2-7, with TRBD1 identical over 9 bases. After removal of 2 bases from V and 0 bases from J, the junction contained 2 bases not matched to a gene. The CDR3 runs to 15 residues. Germline V gene sequence: CDR1 MNHNS, CDR2 SASEGT. This chain's CDR3 is CASSEPTGGSYEQYF. The CDR3 DNA is TGTGCCAGCAGTGAACCGACAGGGGGCTCCTACGAGCAGTACTTC.

This rearrangement joins TRBV4-3 to TRBJ1-1; no clear D. CDR1 is LGHNA, CDR2 YSLEER, per germline. V shed 1 base and J shed 7 bases, with 10 bases lying between them. The CDR3 runs to 13 residues. Here the CDR3 reads CASSQGVRDEAFF. DNA for the CDR3: TGCGCCAGCAGCCAAGGTGTCCGGGATGAAGCTTTCTTT.

The chain joins TRBV7-9 to TRBJ2-7, with a weak D call TRBD1 (5 bases). V lost 4 bases and J 1 base, leaving 11 bases between the germline ends. The CDR3 is 14 amino acids. Per germline, CDR1 SEHNR and CDR2 FQNEAQ (reference sequence). The CDR3 reads CASSSPRQSYEQYF. The CDR3 coding sequence is TGTGCCAGCAGCTCTCCGAGACAGTCCTACGAGCAGTACTTC.

This clonotype was observed many times. The chain employs TRBV11-2 and TRBJ2-5, with a possible D match to TRBD2 (6 bases). This CDR3 is built from 14 residues. Trimming removed 4 bases at V and 7 bases at J, with 16 bases between. The germline CDR1 and CDR2 sequences are SGHAT and FQNNGV. For the CDR3, the DNA is TGTGCCAGCAGCTCAACCGGGGCCGGGAGGACCCAGTACTTC. It yields the protein CASSSTGAGRTQYF.

For this clonotype: The DNA is omitted, as the CDR3 cannot be located on it reliably, and the CDR3 follows TCRdb's listing. This chain joins TRBV18 and TRBJ1-4; TRBD1 is the table's D call and was not checked against the DNA. In germline, CDR1 is KGHSH, CDR2 LQKENI. The CDR3 extends over 18 residues, inclusive of both ends. CDR3 amino acids: CASSPSGRGSRRNEKLFF.